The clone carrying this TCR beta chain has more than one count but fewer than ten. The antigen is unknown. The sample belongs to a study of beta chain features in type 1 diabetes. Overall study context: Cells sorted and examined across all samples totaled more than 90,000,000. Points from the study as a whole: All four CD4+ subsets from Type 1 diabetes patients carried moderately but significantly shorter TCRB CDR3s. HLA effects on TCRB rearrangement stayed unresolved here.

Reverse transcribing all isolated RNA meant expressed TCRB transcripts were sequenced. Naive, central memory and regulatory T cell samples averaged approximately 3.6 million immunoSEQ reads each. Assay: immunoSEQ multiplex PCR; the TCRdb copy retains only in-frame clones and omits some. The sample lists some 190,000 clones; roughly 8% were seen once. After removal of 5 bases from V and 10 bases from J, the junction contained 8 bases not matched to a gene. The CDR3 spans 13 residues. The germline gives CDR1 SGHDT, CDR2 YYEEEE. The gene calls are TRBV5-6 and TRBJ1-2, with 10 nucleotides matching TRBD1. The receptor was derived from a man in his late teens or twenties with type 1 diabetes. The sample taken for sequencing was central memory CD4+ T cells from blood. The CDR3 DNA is TGTGCCAGCAGGGTGGGACAGGGGAAACCCTACACCTTC. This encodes CASRVGQGKPYTF. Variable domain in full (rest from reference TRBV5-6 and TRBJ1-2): DAGVTQSPTHLIKTRGQQVTLRCSPKSGHDTVSWYQQALGQGPQFIFQYYEEEERQRGNFPDRFSGHQFPNYSSELNVNALLLGDSALYLCASRVGQGKPYTFGSGTRLTVV.